This TCR beta chain is drawn from a study of T cell responses to AZD1222 COVID-19 vaccine. Study information: Doses given second, at about 4 or about 12 weeks, were pooled.

Generated by immunoSEQ multiplex PCR, the TCRdb table keeps only in-frame clones and is missing some. The repertoire holds 120,000 to 150,000 clones, roughly nine tenths seen once, with about 3% in the top ten. Study-level findings and limits: Sampled repertoires all dated from after the peak T cell response. Following two doses of AZD1222, Spike-specific TCR breadth and depth rose. The donor cohort was predominantly white British with a female majority, and clonal diversity may have been underestimated.

As to this clone: No antigen is known for it.

V was trimmed by 1 base and J by 0 bases, leaving 13 bases between them. The CDR3 has 17 amino acids. Germline V gene lookup returns CDR1 LGHNA and CDR2 YNFKEQ. Specimen: peripheral blood, collected on day 0 of AZD1222 vaccination. This TCR was recovered from an adult in good health. This chain links TRBV4-2 with TRBJ1-3; D gene unclear. CDR3 in amino acids: CASSQGETANSGNTIYF. The CDR3 nucleotides are TGTGCCAGCAGCCAAGGGGAAACTGCTAACTCTGGAAACACCATATATTTT.